Below, 21 T cell receptor beta chains from the same sample are listed, as sequenced in a study of blood T cells in healthy people across ages. Then a second PCR, running roughly 7 to 11 cycles, was carried out with a sample-barcoded 5' primer and a J-beta primer mix. In TCRdb, the 5' RACE reads were re-called with MiXCR into one record per CDR3 protein. The profile shows 1.8 million or so distinct CDR3 sequences, roughly 43% of them singletons. What was sequenced was blood. The receptors here all came from a human donor in good health.

The rearrangement uses TRBV10-3 and TRBJ2-1; D tentatively reads TRBD1 or TRBD2 (5 bases each). The CDR3 runs 14 residues. Trimming stripped 0 bases from V and 9 bases from J, with 12 bases between. Germline CDR1 reads ENHRY; CDR2 reads SYGVKD. CDR3 in amino acids: CAISESSRAGEQFF. The CDR3 coding sequence is TGTGCCATCAGTGAGTCGAGCAGGGCGGGTGAGCAGTTCTTC.

The rearrangement links TRBV28 to TRBJ2-7, with unresolved D. V lost 3 bases and J lost 4, with 16 bases in between. CDR3 length: 15 residues. In germline, CDR1 is MDHEN, CDR2 SYDVKM. In nucleotides, the CDR3 is TGTGCCAGCAGTTTGGTGACTCCCCCGACTTACGAGCAGTACTTC. Amino acids: CASSLVTPPTYEQYF. Full variable domain (missing parts from reference TRBV28 and TRBJ2-7): DVKVTQSSRYLVKRTGEKVFLECVQDMDHENMFWYRQDPGLGLRLIYFSYDVKMKEKGDIPEGYSVSREKKERFSLILESASTNQTSMYLCASSLVTPPTYEQYFGPGTRLTVT.

The chain employs TRBV28 and TRBJ2-5; the D is unclear. The length of the CDR3 is 12 residues. Germline-derived CDR1 and CDR2 are MDHEN and SYDVKM. Trimming took 5 bases from V and 11 from J, leaving 15 bases between them. The CDR3 is CASSETLTRQYF. The CDR3 coding sequence is TGTGCCAGCAGTGAGACCCTGACCAGGCAGTACTTC.

V is TRBV20-1 and J is TRBJ2-1, with a possible D match to TRBD1 (6 bases). V lost 6 bases, J lost 8 bases, and 20 bases lay in between. CDR3 length: 14 residues. CDR1 DFQATT and CDR2 SNEGSKA come from the germline V gene (reference sequence). The CDR3 coding sequence is TGCAGTGCCAAACAGGGAACTCGAGGGGATGAGCAGTTCTTC. This gives the protein CSAKQGTRGDEQFF.

The V call is TRBV29-1, the J call TRBJ2-7; a possible D gene is TRBD1 (6 bases). This CDR3 contains 12 residues. Trimming left V 4 bases short and J 4 bases short, with 11 bases between. In germline, CDR1 is SQVTM, CDR2 ANQGSEA. Written as DNA, the CDR3 is TGCAGCGTTGGACAGGTCTGGTACGAGCAGTACTTC. Encoded protein: CSVGQVWYEQYF.

V gene TRBV6-6 combines with J gene TRBJ1-1; unclear D gene. V was pared by 4 bases and J by 0 bases, with 12 bases between. The CDR3 consists of 15 residues. Germline V gene sequence: CDR1 MNHNY, CDR2 SVGAGI (reference sequence). Here the CDR3 DNA reads TGTGCCAGCAGTTCCCCGAGTTTGATGAACACTGAAGCTTTCTTT. Amino acid sequence: CASSSPSLMNTEAFF.

In its sample, this clonotype was seen a few times. The J gene is TRBJ1-1, the V gene TRBV5-6, with D possibly being TRBD1 (5 bases). CDR1 SGHDT and CDR2 YYEEEE come from the germline V gene. V lost 0 bases and J lost 6, with 12 bases in between. This CDR3 is built from 14 residues. The CDR3 region is CASSLAAQGAEAFF. The DNA of the CDR3 is TGTGCCAGCAGCTTGGCGGCGCAGGGAGCTGAAGCTTTCTTT.

At least ten counts were recorded for this clonotype. V and J are TRBV28 and TRBJ2-1; TRBD2 agrees at 7 bases. The CDR3 runs 13 residues. V was clipped by 6 bases and J by 2 bases; unmatched bases: 1. Germline V lookup: CDR1 MDHEN, CDR2 SYDVKM. CDR3 bases: TGTGCCAGCAGGGGGGGGGCCTACAATGAGCAGTTCTTC. Protein sequence: CASRGGAYNEQFF.

The genes are TRBV7-2 and TRBJ1-2, with 8 bases aligning to TRBD1. V lost 10 bases and J lost 4; bases outside the gene matches: 8. This CDR3 has 13 amino acids. Germline CDR1 and CDR2: SGHTA and FQGNSA. CDR3 residues: CATARDRFYGYTF. CDR3 in DNA: TGTGCCACCGCCCGGGACAGGTTCTATGGCTACACCTTC.

This chain connects TRBV2 to TRBJ2-4, with 7 bases lining up with TRBD2. V lost 9 bases, J lost 3 bases, and 8 bases stayed unmatched. CDR3 size: 14 residues. From germline, CDR1 is SNHLY and CDR2 FYNNEI. The CDR3 DNA sequence: TGTGCCAGTCAGGAGCGGGGAGTCAAAAACATTCAGTACTTC. The encoded protein is CASQERGVKNIQYF. Looking up the rest from reference TRBV2 and TRBJ2-4 gives the full variable domain: EPEVTQTPSHQVTQMGQEVILRCVPISNHLYFYWYRQILGQKVEFLVSFYNNEISEKSEIFDDQFSVERPDGSNFTLKIRSTKLEDSAMYFCASQERGVKNIQYFGAGTRLSVL.

In this sample, this clonotype turned up a few times. The chain links TRBV7-2 to TRBJ2-7, with TRBD2 as a possible D gene (6 bases). Trimming took off 5 bases at V and 7 bases at J, with 18 bases between the two ends. The CDR3 covers 14 residues. Germline CDR1 reads SGHTA; CDR2 reads FQGNSA. The CDR3 loop is CASSPGRESTEQYF. The CDR3 DNA follows: TGTGCCAGCAGCCCGGGACGGGAGTCTACGGAGCAGTACTTC.

The V and J genes are TRBV7-2 and TRBJ1-5; possibly TRBD1 for D (5 bases). Trimming took off 0 bases at V and 7 bases at J, with 13 bases between the two ends. The germline V gene encodes CDR1 SGHTA and CDR2 FQGNSA. This CDR3 spans 15 amino acids. In DNA, the CDR3 is TGTGCCAGCAGCTTAGCGCACACAGGATACCAGCCCCAGCATTTT. This gives the protein CASSLAHTGYQPQHF.

In its sample, this clonotype was seen a few times. This rearrangement joins TRBV6-2 or TRBV6-3 to TRBJ2-1, with 13 bases lining up with TRBD2. The CDR3 sequence is 15 residues long. Germline CDR1 MNHEY, CDR2 SVGEGT. V shed 8 bases and J 1 base; nucleotides not matched to a gene: 2. CDR3 amino acids: CASGLAGASYNEQFF. In DNA form, the CDR3 reads TGTGCCAGCGGACTAGCGGGGGCTTCCTACAATGAGCAGTTCTTC.

This clonotype was recorded at least ten times. The V gene is TRBV20-1, the J gene TRBJ2-3; D is unclear. The V gene's germline CDR1 is DFQATT and CDR2 SNEGSKA (reference sequence). V lost 7 bases to trimming and J lost 0 bases, with 5 bases between them. CDR3 length: 11 residues. Here the CDR3 DNA reads TGCAGTGTCCCTAGCACAGATACGCAGTATTTT. This encodes CSVPSTDTQYF.

The J gene is TRBJ2-6, the V gene TRBV27; D remains unclear. This CDR3 region has 9 residues. Trimming stripped 0 bases from V and 18 bases from J, with 3 bases between. Looked up from germline, CDR1 is MNHEY and CDR2 is SMNVEV (reference sequence). CDR3 residues: CASSLSGTF. CDR3 in DNA: TGTGCCAGCAGTTTATCGGGGACTTTC.

The chain joins TRBV4-2 to TRBJ1-5, with D uncertain. CDR3 size: 16 residues. V gave up 1 base and J gave up 7 bases, with 17 bases separating them. Germline CDR1 and CDR2: LGHNA and YNFKEQ. The CDR3 coding sequence is TGTGCCAGCAGCCAAGTCGAGGGTTCAGGCGCACAGCCCCAGCATTTT. Its protein is CASSQVEGSGAQPQHF.

V and J are TRBV5-1 and TRBJ2-7; 8 positions agree with TRBD1. From germline, CDR1 is SGHRS and CDR2 YFSETQ. The CDR3 extends over 16 amino acids. The V and J ends lost 4 bases and 6 bases, in that order; junction bases with no gene match: 15. The CDR3: CASSNNSGTGTLEQYF. In DNA, the CDR3 is TGCGCCAGCAGCAACAACTCCGGGACAGGTACTCTCGAGCAGTACTTC.

As to this clonotype: This may be a read error, as it is one base from a much larger clone. The J gene is TRBJ2-7, the V gene TRBV29-1; D ambiguous. The CDR3 consists of 12 residues. Germline-derived CDR1 and CDR2 are SQVTM and ANQGSEA. The CDR3 loop reads CSAGRQTYEQDF. CDR3 DNA: TGCAGCGCCGGGCGTCAGACCTACGAGCAGGACTTC.

CDR3 residues: CASSNAPGADEKLFF. CDR3 sequence (DNA): TGCGCCAGCAGCAACGCCCCGGGGGCGGATGAAAAACTGTTTTTT. The rearrangement uses TRBV4-3 and TRBJ1-4; TRBD1 might be the D (6 bases). V lost 5 bases and J 6 bases, leaving 16 bases between the germline ends. The CDR3 loop spans 15 amino acids. Germline-derived CDR1 and CDR2 are LGHNA and YSLEER.

This rearrangement joins TRBV3-1 to TRBJ2-3; 9 positions match TRBD2. The CDR3 runs 19 residues. CDR1 is LGHDT and CDR2 is YNNKEL in the germline V gene (reference sequence). Trimming removed 4 bases from V and 2 bases from J; junction bases left unmatched: 16. CDR3 nucleotides: TGTGCCAGCAGCCCTTCCCCGGGACTAGCTTTTCCAAACACAGATACGCAGTATTTT. Amino acids: CASSPSPGLAFPNTDTQYF.

This clonotype has more than one count but fewer than ten. The chain links TRBV6-2 or TRBV6-3 to TRBJ1-6; 7 bases align to TRBD1. The CDR3 is 18 residues long. Germline V CDR1 and CDR2: MNHEY, SVGEGT. The junction had 10 bases not matched to a gene; V was cut back by 5 bases and J by 0 bases. DNA of the CDR3: TGTGCCAGCAGTCACCGACAGGGAATGAGCTCCTATAATTCACCCCTCCACTTT. This sequence encodes CASSHRQGMSSYNSPLHF.